The 21 T cell receptor beta chains below were found in one sample sequenced in a study of beta chain features in type 1 diabetes. As every portion of the isolated RNA was reverse transcribed, the sequencing read expressed TCRB transcripts. Here immunoSEQ multiplex PCR was the method, and the copy in TCRdb shows in-frame clones only, minus some. The sample lists some 150,000 clones, about 13% occurring once. Antigens of these TCRs are unknown. Study-wide findings and caveats: Moderately but significantly shorter TCRB CDR3s were found in Type 1 diabetes patients in all four CD4+ subsets.

Material for sequencing was central memory CD4+ T cells from blood. The receptors originated from a man between 18 and 29 years old with type 1 diabetes.

This clone was seen a handful of times. V is TRBV10-3 and J is TRBJ1-1, with D possibly being TRBD1 (5 bases). The V gene lost 6 bases and the J gene lost 2 bases, with 10 bases spanning the gap. Germline V gene data show CDR1 as ENHRY and CDR2 as SYGVKD. The CDR3 runs 13 residues. The CDR3 protein is CAIRQGENTEAFF. The CDR3 nucleotides are TGTGCCATCAGGCAGGGAGAAAACACTGAAGCTTTCTTT.

The chain employs TRBV6-1 and TRBJ2-7; D might be TRBD1 (5 bases). V was clipped by 11 bases and J by 3 bases, with 17 bases between them. In germline, CDR1 is MNHNS, CDR2 SASEGT. This CDR3 has 13 residues. This CDR3 is CAGTSRQGYEQYF. The CDR3 DNA sequence: TGTGCCGGTACTTCCCGGCAGGGCTACGAGCAGTACTTC.

This clone was observed many times. J is TRBJ1-1 and V is TRBV9; D is unclear. Looked up from germline, CDR1 is SGDLS and CDR2 is YYNGEE. Trimming removed 0 bases from V and 1 base from J, with 7 bases in between. The CDR3 sequence is 14 residues long. The CDR3 DNA sequence: TGTGCCAGCAGCGTAGGCGGAGAGAACACTGAAGCTTTCTTT. This sequence encodes CASSVGGENTEAFF. Combining the CDR3 with reference TRBV9 and TRBJ1-1 gives the whole variable domain DSGVTQTPKHLITATGQRVTLRCSPRSGDLSVYWYQQSLDQGLQFLIQYYNGEERAKGNILERFSAQQFPDLHSELNLSSLELGDSALYFCASSVGGENTEAFFGQGTRLTVV.

This clone was seen a few times. This chain joins TRBV4-1 and TRBJ1-2; TRBD1 might be the D (6 bases). CDR1 is MGHRA and CDR2 is YSYEKL in the germline V gene. There are 17 residues in the CDR3. V was clipped by 2 bases and J by 4 bases, with 20 bases between them. The chain's CDR3 is CASSQQELGTTSYGYTF. The CDR3 nucleotides read TGCGCCAGCAGCCAACAAGAACTCGGGACAACCTCCTATGGCTACACCTTC.

The chain uses TRBV7-9 and TRBJ1-2, with TRBD1 matching over 7 bases. J gave up 5 bases and V 5 bases, and 5 bases lay outside the gene matches. The CDR3 consists of 13 residues. The germline gives CDR1 SEHNR, CDR2 FQNEAQ (reference sequence). The DNA for the CDR3 is TGTGCCAGCAGCCTACGGGACAGTTATGGCTACACCTTC. Translation: CASSLRDSYGYTF.

The V and J genes are TRBV9 and TRBJ1-5; tentatively, D is TRBD1 (5 bases). This CDR3 spans 14 amino acids. The V gene lost 0 bases and the J gene lost 4 bases, with 8 bases spanning the gap. The germline V gene encodes CDR1 SGDLS and CDR2 YYNGEE. CDR3 in amino acids: CASSVAGGNQPQHF. In DNA form, the CDR3 reads TGTGCCAGCAGCGTAGCTGGGGGAAATCAGCCCCAGCATTTT.

This rearrangement joins TRBV9 to TRBJ2-7; 8 positions match TRBD1. V lost 4 bases, J lost 1 base, and 4 bases stayed unmatched. In germline, CDR1 is SGDLS, CDR2 YYNGEE. This CDR3 comprises 14 residues. The CDR3 DNA reads TGTGCCAGCAGCCTCCGGGACAGGTCCTACGAGCAGTACTTC. It codes for CASSLRDRSYEQYF.

The chain carries TRBV11-3 and TRBJ2-3, with unresolved D. V dropped 2 bases and J dropped 2 bases, with 8 bases sitting between them. Germline V gives CDR1 SGHNT, CDR2 YENEEA. The CDR3 runs 14 residues. The CDR3 here is CASSLWTSTDTQYF. The CDR3 bases are TGTGCCAGCAGCTTATGGACGTCCACAGATACGCAGTATTTT.

Points on this clone: This may arise from a read error, as a much more abundant clone is one base away. Different DNA sequences within this sample yield the same CDR3. This sequence joins TRBV28 and TRBJ2-6; perhaps TRBD2 as D (6 bases). CDR1 and CDR2 (germline): MDHEN, SYDVKM. The CDR3 totals 17 residues. The V gene lost 7 bases and the J gene lost 0 bases, with 16 bases spanning the gap. The CDR3 DNA is TGTGCCAGCATCGGGCGGGACGGAATCTCTGGGGCCAACGTCCTGACTTTC. It translates to CASIGRDGISGANVLTF.

This clone was seen more than once but under ten times. The rearrangement links TRBV6-1 to TRBJ2-3; a weak D match, TRBD2 (5 bases). The CDR3 has 12 amino acids. The ends were cut back, 6 bases at V and 3 bases at J, with 7 bases in the middle. CDR1 and CDR2 (germline): MNHNS, SASEGT. CDR3 region: CASSGVTDTQYF. The DNA for the CDR3 is TGTGCCAGCAGCGGGGTAACAGATACGCAGTATTTT.

V gene TRBV20-1 combines with J gene TRBJ2-7; 8 bases agree with TRBD1. Trimming removed 8 bases from V and 7 bases from J; junction bases left unmatched: 7. This CDR3 is 11 amino acids long. Germline V gene lookup returns CDR1 DFQATT and CDR2 SNEGSKA (reference sequence). Written as DNA, the CDR3 is TGCAGTCAGGGGGCTGGGTTGGAGCAGTACTTC. Its translation is CSQGAGLEQYF.

This sequence joins TRBV28 and TRBJ1-5; D uncertain. CDR1 is MDHEN and CDR2 is SYDVKM in the germline V gene. The CDR3 totals 15 residues. V lost 0 bases, J lost 3 bases, and 9 bases lay in between. CDR3 protein: CASSLWDGNNQPQHF. CDR3 nucleotides: TGTGCCAGCAGTTTATGGGACGGCAACAATCAGCCCCAGCATTTT.

The table lists this clone with a few counts. This chain uses TRBV29-1 with TRBJ2-5; TRBD1 might be the D (5 bases). V lost 6 bases and J lost 4, with 18 bases in between. The CDR3 extends over 14 amino acids. Germline V gene data show CDR1 as SQVTM and CDR2 as ANQGSEA. This CDR3 is CSVDLDKWGETQYF. CDR3 nucleotides: TGCAGCGTAGATTTGGACAAGTGGGGAGAGACCCAGTACTTC. The variable domain in full, with the rest retrieved from reference TRBV29-1 and TRBJ2-5, is SAVISQKPSRDICQRGTSLTIQCQVDSQVTMMFWYRQQPGQSLTLIATANQGSEATYESGFVIDKFPISRPNLTFSTLTVSNMSPEDSSIYLCSVDLDKWGETQYFGPGTRLLVL.

This clone was detected ten times or more. J is TRBJ1-1 and V is TRBV29-1; TRBD1 agrees at 8 bases. There are 15 residues in the CDR3. The germline V gene has CDR1 SQVTM and CDR2 ANQGSEA. V was clipped by 3 bases and J by 1 base; unmatched bases: 7. The CDR3, as DNA: TGCAGCGTTGAGGGTGTGACAGGGGCGAACACTGAAGCTTTCTTT. Its protein is CSVEGVTGANTEAFF.

The chain links TRBV7-9 to TRBJ1-1; unclear D gene. V lost 2 bases, J lost 6 bases, and 13 bases lay in between. This CDR3 has 14 amino acids. CDR1 is SEHNR, CDR2 FQNEAQ, per germline (reference sequence). This chain's CDR3 is CASSLSGARPEAFF. CDR3 in DNA: TGTGCCAGCAGCTTATCGGGCGCAAGACCTGAAGCTTTCTTT.

This clone was counted only a few times. This sequence joins TRBV30 and TRBJ2-7, with D uncertain. The germline V gene encodes CDR1 GTSNPN and CDR2 SVGIG (reference sequence). V lost 2 bases to trimming and J lost 4 bases, with 9 bases between them. The CDR3 totals 12 residues. CDR3 amino acids: CAWSRTAYEQYF. In DNA form, the CDR3 reads TGTGCCTGGAGTCGAACAGCGTACGAGCAGTACTTC.

The chain employs TRBV5-1 and TRBJ2-5; 8 nucleotides align to TRBD2. The CDR3 runs 14 residues. The trim removed 5 bases at V and 1 base at J, leaving 4 bases unmatched. Germline CDR1 and CDR2: SGHRS and YFSETQ. The CDR3, as DNA: TGCGCCAGCAGTTCAGCGGGAGTCCAAGAGACCCAGTACTTC. Its translation: CASSSAGVQETQYF.

The gene calls are TRBV9 and TRBJ2-5, with D perhaps being TRBD1 or TRBD2 (5 bases each). Germline V gives CDR1 SGDLS, CDR2 YYNGEE. This CDR3 region has 17 residues. Trimming left V 0 bases short and J 4 bases short, with 19 bases between. The CDR3 region is CASSVATSLDGAETQYF. The CDR3 DNA is TGTGCCAGCAGCGTAGCTACATCCCTGGACGGGGCAGAGACCCAGTACTTC.

This clone turned up a few times. The V and J genes are TRBV9 and TRBJ1-3; a weak D match, TRBD1 (6 bases). CDR1 SGDLS and CDR2 YYNGEE come from the germline V gene. The CDR3 is 17 amino acids. Trimming shortened V by 3 bases and J by 2 bases, and 18 bases separated the two germline ends. In DNA form, the CDR3 reads TGTGCCAGCAGCGCCCGACAGGTCGGGTCTCCTGGAAACACCATATATTTT. It codes for CASSARQVGSPGNTIYF.

This chain joins TRBV29-1 and TRBJ2-1; 9 nucleotides line up with TRBD2. V lost 7 bases to trimming and J lost 7 bases; unmatched junction nucleotides: 8. The CDR3 extends over 13 amino acids. Germline V lookup: CDR1 SQVTM, CDR2 ANQGSEA. Here the CDR3 DNA reads TGCAGCGGGGGCGGGGGGGCCAGGAATGAGCAGTTCTTC. Translation: CSGGGGARNEQFF.

This chain links TRBV4-1 with TRBJ2-7; a possible D gene is TRBD1 (6 bases). Trimming left V 0 bases short and J 0 bases short, with 12 bases between. Looked up from germline, CDR1 is MGHRA and CDR2 is YSYEKL. The CDR3 length is 16 residues. The DNA for the CDR3 is TGCGCCAGCAGCCAAGACCGGGACATAAGCTCCTACGAGCAGTACTTC. As protein: CASSQDRDISSYEQYF.